The T cell receptor beta chain under discussion was sequenced for a study of T-cell memory formation after mild COVID-19 (dated by TCRdb to the early 2020s). Notes on the research overall: TCR sequence clusters from the two donors were largely donor specific. In two donors, T-cell clones that expanded and contracted after mild COVID-19 were followed by sequencing TCRalpha and TCRbeta repertoires longitudinally. Two young, previously healthy adult volunteers, one female and one male, were included in the cohort. Overall results and qualifications from the work: Contracting CD4+ clones were found mainly in CM and EM memory subsets, while CD8+ clones were enriched in EMRA. Some responding clones were detected in pre-infection memory, which suggested that pre-existing cross-reactive memory T cells had joined the SARS-CoV-2 response. Clones that contracted from day 15 to 85 showed balanced CD4/CD8 phenotypes, whereas a second wave of clones that expanded from day 15 to 37 leaned towards CD4+. The second-wave clones that peaked on day 37 were not confirmed to be SARS-CoV-2 specific. The study covered only a couple of mild cases, and larger cohorts including severe cases with pre-infection samples were considered necessary.

These reads were obtained on an Illumina NovaSeq 6000. TCRalpha and TCRbeta cDNA libraries were constructed by 5'RACE with constant-segment primers, with sample barcodes and unique molecular identifiers being introduced. Trizol reagent was used to extract RNA from every sample. Amplification of the libraries took two PCR steps, and the second step added a second sample barcode plus Illumina TruSeq adapters. Libraries were sequenced on an Illumina NovaSeq with 2 x 150 bp paired-end reads. From the authors' description of their analysis: Reads were demultiplexed and collapsed into UMI-guided consensus sequences with migec v1.2.7. Using mixcr v2.1.11, the UMI consensuses were aligned to TRA and TRB V and J templates and assembled into clonotypes. Expanded or contracted clonotypes were those called significant by both edgeR and NoisET, with noise models trained on biological replicates. For edgeR calls, the cutoffs were a false discovery rate-adjusted p below 0.01 and a log2 fold-change threshold of 1. PCA with hierarchical clustering of max-normalized trajectories of the 1000 most abundant clonotypes was used as exploratory dynamics analysis. The CD4 or CD8 phenotype of responding clones was assigned using the separately sequenced CD4+ and CD8+ repertoires. TCRdb's own reprocessing of the public reads used fastp at Q25 and MiXCR and kept productive beta chains. A single entry per CDR3 protein holds the most common genes and DNA from its merged rows. The V and J calls were not made by the authors but by TCRdb's processing. A total of about 350,000 distinct CDR3 sequences appear in this sample, about 13% of them only once. In total, the top ten clones hold 22% of the sample.

Of note for this clonotype: Its antigen specificity is not known. No per-base quality is available; no much larger clone lies one base away.

Ficoll-Paque density gradient centrifugation was the method used to isolate PBMCs. The germline V gene yields MGHRA for CDR1 and YSYEKL for CDR2. V is clipped by 1 base and J by 6 bases, and the sequence between their germline boundaries is 12 bases long. Its CDR3 holds 14 amino acids, cysteine through phenylalanine. Kept here is only the CDR3 DNA, which spans 42 bases and is read in frame from base 1. This TCR was recovered from a man aged 18 to 29 who had mild COVID-19 (a few samples of this study predate the infection). The sample titles of this study are shuffled in the database, so cell type and time point are left out; the donor was told from shared clones. The source material was PBMCs or a T cell subset sorted from them (not recorded which). This chain joins TRBV4-1 to TRBJ1-1, and perhaps TRBD1 as D gene, on 6 matching bases. The DNA reads TGCGCCAGCAGCCAAGCCGGACAGTACCCTGAAGCTTTCTTT. It encodes CASSQAGQYPEAFF.